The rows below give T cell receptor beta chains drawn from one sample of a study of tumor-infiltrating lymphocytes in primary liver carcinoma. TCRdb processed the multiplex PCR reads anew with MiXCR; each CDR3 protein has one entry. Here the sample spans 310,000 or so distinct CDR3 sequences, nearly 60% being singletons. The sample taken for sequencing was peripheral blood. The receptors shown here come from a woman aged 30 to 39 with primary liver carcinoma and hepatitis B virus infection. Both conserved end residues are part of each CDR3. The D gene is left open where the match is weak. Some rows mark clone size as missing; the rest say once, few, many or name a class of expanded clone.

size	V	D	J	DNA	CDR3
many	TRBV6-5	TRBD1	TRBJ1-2	TGTGCCAGCAGTAGGGGGGACAGGAGTTATGGCTACACCTTC	CASSRGDRSYGYTF
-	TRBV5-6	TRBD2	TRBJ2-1	TGTGCCAGCAGCTTGCGGGTCCTAGCGGGAGCGATCAATGAGCAGTTCTTC	CASSLRVLAGAINEQFF
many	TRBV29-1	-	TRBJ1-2	TGCAGCGTTGAAGGTGGGCAGGGCTACACCTTC	CSVEGGQGYTF
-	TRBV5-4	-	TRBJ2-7	TGTGCCAGAAGCGGCCCGGGGCAGGAGTCCTACGAGCAGTACTTC	CARSGPGQESYEQYF
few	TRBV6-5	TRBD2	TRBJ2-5	TGTGCCAACAGTAACTTAGCGGGAGAGACCCAGTACTTC	CANSNLAGETQYF
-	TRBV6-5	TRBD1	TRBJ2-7	TGTGCCAGCAGTGAAGTCGGAACAGGGGGCGGGCGGTACTTC	CASSEVGTGGGRYF
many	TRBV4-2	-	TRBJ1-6	TGTGCCAGCAGCCCTATAGGTCGGGTAGCGGATTCACCCCTCCACTTT	CASSPIGRVADSPLHF
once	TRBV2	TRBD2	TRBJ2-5	TGTGCCAGCAGGATACTGACTAGCCCTCAAGAGACCCAGTACTTC	CASRILTSPQETQYF
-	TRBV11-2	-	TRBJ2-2	TGTGCCAGACGCTTAGCACAGACCAGGGAGCTGTTTTTT	CARRLAQTRELFF
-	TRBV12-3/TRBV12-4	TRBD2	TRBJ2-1	TGTGCCGGTTCCCTAGCGGGGTCCTACAATGAGCAGTTCTTC	CAGSLAGSYNEQFF
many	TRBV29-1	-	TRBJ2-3	TGCAGCGTTGAGGGAGGACAGAACACAGATACGCAGTATTTT	CSVEGGQNTDTQYF
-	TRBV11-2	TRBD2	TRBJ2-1	TGTGGCAGCAGCATGTGCGACAGCGGGGATGAGCAGTTCTTC	CGSSMCDSGDEQFF
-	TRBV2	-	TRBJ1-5	TGTGCCAGCAGTTCTTGGGAGAATCAGCCCCAGCATTTT	CASSSWENQPQHF
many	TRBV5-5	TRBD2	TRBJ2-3	TGTGCCAGCCGCCGACTAGCGGGAGGGTTAGATACGCAGTATTTT	CASRRLAGGLDTQYF
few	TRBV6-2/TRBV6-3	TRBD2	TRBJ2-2	TGTGCCAGCAAGGGACTAGCGGCCAAGGAGCTGTTTTTT	CASKGLAAKELFF
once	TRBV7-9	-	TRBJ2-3	TGTGCCAGCAGCTTGATTACCCGTCAGGCAGATACGCAGTATTTT	CASSLITRQADTQYF
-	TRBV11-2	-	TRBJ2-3	TGTGCCAGCAGCCCAAGAATGGGCCTTGGCACAGATACGCAGTATTTT	CASSPRMGLGTDTQYF
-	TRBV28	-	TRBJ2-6	TGTGCCAGCAATGGTGGGAGCTCTGGGGCCAACGTCCTGACTTTC	CASNGGSSGANVLTF
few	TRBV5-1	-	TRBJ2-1	TGCGCCAGCAGCCTTCAGCGAACTAACAATGAGCAGTTCTTC	CASSLQRTNNEQFF
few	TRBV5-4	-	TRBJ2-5	TGTGCCAGCAGCCGGGGGGACATGGAGACCCAGTACTTC	CASSRGDMETQYF
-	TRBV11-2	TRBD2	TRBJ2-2	TGTGCCTGCAGCTTTGACGCTAGCGGGATTAACACCGGGAAGCTGTTTTTT	CACSFDASGINTGKLFF
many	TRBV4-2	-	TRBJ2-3	TGTGCCAGCAGCCAAGAGAATACTAGCCCAACTATTTATACGCAGTATTTT	CASSQENTSPTIYTQYF
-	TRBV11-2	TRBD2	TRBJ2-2	TGTGTCAGCAGAATCAGGGCTAGCGGGAGTAGGTTCGGGGAGCTGTTTTTT	CVSRIRASGSRFGELFF
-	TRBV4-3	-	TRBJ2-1	TGTGCCAGCAGCTCCCTCGAGGGTAGCGGAAATTACAATGAGCAGTTCTTC	CASSSLEGSGNYNEQFF
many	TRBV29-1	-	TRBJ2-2	TGCAGCGTGGGAGGAGACACCGGGGAGCTGTTTTTT	CSVGGDTGELFF
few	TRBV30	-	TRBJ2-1	TGTGCCTGGAGTGTCCACCGGGCGGAGCAGTTCTTC	CAWSVHRAEQFF
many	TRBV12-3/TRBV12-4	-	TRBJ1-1	TGTGCCAGCAGTTCTCGGGCGGGAGCTTTCTTT	CASSSRAGAFF
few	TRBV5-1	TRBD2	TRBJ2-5	TGCGCCAGCAGCGGACTAGCGGGAATCCAAGAGACCCAGTACTTC	CASSGLAGIQETQYF
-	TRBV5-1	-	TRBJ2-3	TGCGCCAGCAGCTTGGCCAAGGGTGCAAGGGCCATGGGGACAGATACGCAGTATTTT	CASSLAKGARAMGTDTQYF
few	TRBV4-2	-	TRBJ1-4	TGTGCCAGCAGCCAAGATTCTTCCCGGGGCGGAAAACTGTTTTTT	CASSQDSSRGGKLFF
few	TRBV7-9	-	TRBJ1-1	TGTGCCAGCAGCTTATCGCCCCCGACAGAAGCTTTCTTT	CASSLSPPTEAFF
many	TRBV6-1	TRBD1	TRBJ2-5	TGTGCCAGCAGTTCCCGGGACAGGGGGCGAGAGACCCAGTACTTC	CASSSRDRGRETQYF
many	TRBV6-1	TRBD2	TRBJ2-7	TGTGCCAGCAGTGAAGTAGCGGGAGGGTACGAGCAGTACTTC	CASSEVAGGYEQYF
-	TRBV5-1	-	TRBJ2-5	TGCGCCAGCAGCTTGGATTTGTTTAGGACAGCCGATCCGTACTTC	CASSLDLFRTADPYF
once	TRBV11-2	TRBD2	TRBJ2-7	TGTGCCAGCAGCTCACTAAACGTCCCGGGACTAGAGCGGAATCCCTACGAGCAGTACTTC	CASSSLNVPGLERNPYEQYF
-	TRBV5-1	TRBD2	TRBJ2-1	TGCGCCAGCAGCTTGCGCCCCCTGCAGGGGAACCTTCAAAGCGGGAGCCCACTCAATGAGCAGTTCTTC	CASSLRPLQGNLQSGSPLNEQFF
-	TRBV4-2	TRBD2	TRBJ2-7	TGTGCCAGCAGCCGCCAGCGGGAGGCAGTGGGCGAGCCGTACTTC	CASSRQREAVGEPYF
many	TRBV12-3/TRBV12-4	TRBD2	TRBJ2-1	TGTGCCAGCAGTTTAAGAGCGGGAGGACGAGGTGAGCAGTTCTTC	CASSLRAGGRGEQFF
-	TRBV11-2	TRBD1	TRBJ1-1	TGTGCCAGCAGCTTGAGGGGGTTTTCCAGACAGGGGGGGATCATGAACTCTGAAGCTTTCTTT	CASSLRGFSRQGGIMNSEAFF
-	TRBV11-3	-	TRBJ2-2	TGTGCCAGCACCCAAACGGAGGGAGACGTCGGTGAGCTGTTTTTT	CASTQTEGDVGELFF